These T cell receptor beta chains were read from a single sample in a study of cytomegalovirus exposure and HLA in healthy donors. Profiling relied on immunoSEQ multiplex PCR, and the TCRdb table lists in-frame clones only, not all of them. The repertoire holds around 150,000 clones, with around 80% as singletons. Sequenced sample: PBMCs. These receptors all stem from a man between 18 and 29 years old in good health and CMV-seronegative. CDR3s include the opening cysteine and the closing phenylalanine or tryptophan. Each record gives: CDR3 length, V gene, CDR3 protein.

16 | TRBV28 | CASSPTGQANTYEQYF
17 | TRBV27 | CASSLYPPRGSYNEQFF
13 | TRBV5-4 | CASSLGRDTEAFF
16 | TRBV28 | CATRQGPNRGANVLTF
16 | TRBV29-1 | CSVENPTSGRAAEQFF
14 | TRBV6-6 | CASRDRGLILGYTF
13 | TRBV6-1 | CASRPPGSYGYTF
15 | TRBV7-3 | CASSPDRGSYNEQFF
13 | TRBV10-3 | CAISEESQREQYF
13 | TRBV19 | CASRASGIETQYF
15 | TRBV4-3 | CASSQSGTGSREQYF
15 | TRBV21-1 | CASRQWRTGWNEQYF
13 | TRBV6-1 | CASGARENSEQYF
13 | TRBV2 | CASSAGEKNIQYF
13 | TRBV27 | CASGTGQQETQYF
15 | TRBV6-5 | CASSYGSGGNQPQHF
14 | TRBV28 | CASSPGQMVEKLFF
15 | TRBV11-2 | CASSLDRLGIYGYTF
14 | TRBV29-1 | CSVVVPGQYTEAFF
17 | TRBV21-1 | CASRRGLDSCENEKLFF
13 | TRBV6-5 | CASSPTGNQPQHF
15 | TRBV5-1 | CASSRGTPVQETQYF
19 | TRBV7-8 | CASSLGRAREVKAKNIQYF
15 | TRBV5-8 | CASSRGLAGEYEQYF